These 8 T cell receptor beta chains were all obtained from the same sample, sequenced in a study of cytomegalovirus exposure and HLA in healthy donors. Sequenced by immunoSEQ multiplex PCR; TCRdb stores in-frame clones only, minus some. The repertoire includes fewer than 200,000 clones, roughly nine tenths of them detected once, and 7.2% sits in the top ten. Sequencing used PBMCs. Receptors originate from a man aged 25 to 40 in good health and CMV-seropositive.

Written as DNA, the CDR3 is TGTGCCAGCAGCCCCATGCTGGGGGGAACTAATGAAAAACTGTTTTTT. This gives the protein CASSPMLGGTNEKLFF. The chain joins TRBV11-2 to TRBJ1-4; D possibly corresponds to TRBD1 (5 bases). Trimming removed 5 bases at V and 1 base at J, with 14 bases between. This CDR3 comprises 16 residues. The germline gives CDR1 SGHAT, CDR2 FQNNGV.

The chain has TRBV5-6 and TRBJ2-1; TRBD1 might be the D (7 bases). V was pared by 4 bases and J by 7 bases, with 21 bases between. The CDR3 is 16 residues long. Germline-derived CDR1 and CDR2 are SGHDT and YYEEEE. The CDR3 region is CASSPDWAGGKNEQFF. The CDR3 DNA reads as TGTGCCAGCAGCCCGGACTGGGCAGGGGGGAAAAATGAGCAGTTCTTC.

The rearrangement uses TRBV7-9 and TRBJ2-6; D not resolved. This CDR3 is 16 amino acids long. Germline V gives CDR1 SEHNR, CDR2 FQNEAQ (reference sequence). Trimming removed 6 bases at V and 0 bases at J, with 12 bases between. CDR3 in amino acids: CASSRSRSSGANVLTF. The DNA for the CDR3 is TGTGCCAGCAGTAGGTCCCGGAGCTCTGGGGCCAACGTCCTGACTTTC.

The gene calls are TRBV7-6 and TRBJ2-7, with 7 nucleotides matching TRBD2. This CDR3 spans 16 amino acids. After removal of 1 base from V and 2 bases from J, the junction contained 8 bases not matched to a gene. Germline values: CDR1 SGHVS, CDR2 FNYEAQ. The CDR3 loop reads CASSLGTSEETYEQYF. The CDR3 DNA sequence: TGTGCCAGCAGCTTAGGTACTAGCGAGGAGACCTACGAGCAGTACTTC.

The chain employs TRBV18 and TRBJ2-3; tentatively, D is TRBD2 (6 bases). This CDR3 comprises 14 residues. Trimming took 6 bases from V and 4 from J, leaving 14 bases between them. CDR1 and CDR2 (germline): KGHSH, LQKENI. The CDR3: CASSPGVGADTQYF. DNA for the CDR3: TGTGCCAGCTCGCCGGGGGTTGGGGCAGATACGCAGTATTTT.

The chain recombines TRBV15 with TRBJ2-7; D tentatively reads TRBD1 or TRBD2 (6 bases each). The CDR3 has 15 residues. CDR1 and CDR2 (germline): LNHNV, YYDKDF (reference sequence). Between the trimmed V and J ends, which lost 3 bases and 4 bases, there was a span of 16 bases. CDR3 protein: CATSSPRQEGYEQYF. The CDR3 nucleotides are TGTGCCACCAGCAGCCCCAGACAGGAGGGGTACGAGCAGTACTTC.

The chain is built from TRBV6-4 and TRBJ1-2; D gene ambiguous. CDR3 length: 12 amino acids. Germline loops: CDR1 MRHNA, CDR2 SNTAGT. Deletions cut 6 bases from V and 2 bases from J, with 7 bases between. The CDR3: CASRDGNYGYTF. In nucleotides, the CDR3 is TGTGCCAGCAGGGACGGAAACTATGGCTACACCTTC.

V is TRBV19 and J is TRBJ2-1; 10 positions agree with TRBD2. This CDR3 region has 15 residues. Germline trimming cut 3 bases from V and 9 bases from J; bases unmatched to any gene: 8. Germline lookup yields CDR1 LNHDA and CDR2 SQIVND (reference sequence). The CDR3 coding sequence is TGTGCCAGTAGTATGACTAGCGGGTCCTTAACTGAGCAGTTCTTC. It is translated as CASSMTSGSLTEQFF. The whole variable domain, filled in from reference TRBV19 and TRBJ2-1, reads DGGITQSPKYLFRKEGQNVTLSCEQNLNHDAMYWYRQDPGQGLRLIYYSQIVNDFQKGDIAEGYSVSREKKESFPLTVTSAQKNPTAFYLCASSMTSGSLTEQFFGPGTRLTVL.